Presented here are 28 T cell receptor beta chains from one specimen sequenced in a study of T cells in Graves' hyperthyroidism and ophthalmopathy. RNA transcripts provided the source from which TCR beta CDR3 regions were amplified. HTBI primers were used for first-round RT-PCR of the TCR CDR3. TCRdb analysed the multiplex PCR reads with MiXCR anew, one entry per CDR3 protein. The table has about 380,000 distinct CDR3 sequences, under 20% seen once. The sequenced material came from blood. These receptors all stem from a man younger than 35 with Graves' ophthalmopathy.

In its sample, this clonotype was seen a few times. The V gene is TRBV9, the J gene TRBJ1-1; D not certain. Trimming removed 0 bases from V and 0 bases from J, with 9 bases in between. The CDR3 covers 15 residues. The germline CDR1 and CDR2 sequences are SGDLS and YYNGEE. The DNA of the CDR3 is TGTGCCAGCAGCGTAGGAGGGAATGTGAACACTGAAGCTTTCTTT. This encodes CASSVGGNVNTEAFF.

This clonotype was seen ten or more times. The chain carries TRBV12-3 or TRBV12-4 and TRBJ1-6, with D maybe TRBD1 (5 bases). The CDR3 contains 16 residues. V was cut by 7 bases and J by 6 bases, with 19 bases left in between. CDR3 sequence (DNA): TGTGCCAGCACCGATGCAGGGAGGGCCCGTAATTCACCCCTCCACTTT. As protein: CASTDAGRARNSPLHF.

The chain carries TRBV7-8 and TRBJ2-7; 8 bases agree with TRBD1. This CDR3 contains 15 residues. V gave up 0 bases and J gave up 5 bases; unmatched junction bases: 6. Germline V lookup: CDR1 SGHVS, CDR2 FQNEAQ. CDR3 nucleotides: TGTGCCAGCAGCTTAGCGTCACAGGGGGTCCACGAGCAGTACTTC. Its translation: CASSLASQGVHEQYF.

The chain is built from TRBV19 and TRBJ2-3; the D is unclear. Per the germline V gene, CDR1 is LNHDA and CDR2 is SQIVND (reference sequence). The CDR3 length is 13 residues. Trimming removed 3 bases at V and 5 bases at J, with 9 bases between. The CDR3 DNA follows: TGTGCCAGTAGTATTCTCCCCGGAGATACGCAGTATTTT. It is translated as CASSILPGDTQYF.

This clonotype showed up just a few times. J is TRBJ1-4 and V is TRBV7-9; 10 nucleotides agree with TRBD1. Losses at the gene ends were 5 bases for V and 10 bases for J; bases not matched to a gene: 16. CDR1 and CDR2 from the germline V gene are SEHNR and FQNEAQ (reference sequence). CDR3 length: 17 amino acids. DNA of the CDR3: TGTGCCAGCAGCCATACGGGACAGGGGTTACGGGGCGGAAAACTGTTTTTT. Translation gives CASSHTGQGLRGGKLFF.

This chain's CDR3 is CASSESIRGETQYF. The CDR3, as DNA: TGCGCCAGCAGTGAGTCTATCAGGGGCGAGACCCAGTACTTC. V is TRBV10-1 and J is TRBJ2-5, with D possibly being TRBD1 (6 bases). The germline gives CDR1 WNHNN, CDR2 SYGVQD (reference sequence). Between the trimmed V and J ends, which lost 0 bases and 5 bases, there was a span of 10 bases. This CDR3 comprises 14 residues.

This clonotype was picked up a small number of times. This chain links TRBV3-1 with TRBJ2-7; D remains ambiguous. Trimming pared 0 bases from V and 6 bases from J, leaving 6 bases between. CDR3 length: 12 residues. Germline loops: CDR1 LGHDT, CDR2 YNNKEL (reference sequence). CDR3 nucleotide sequence: TGTGCCAGCAGCCAAGAACATCGCGAGCAGTACTTC. Its translation: CASSQEHREQYF.

The chain couples TRBV5-6 to TRBJ2-2, with 7 bases fitting TRBD1. Germline CDR1 reads SGHDT; CDR2 reads YYEEEE. The CDR3 covers 16 residues. V trimming: 1 base; J trimming: 5 bases; junction bases outside the gene matches: 8. The CDR3 nucleotides read TGTGCCAGCAGCTTGAGGGAGTCAGGGGGAACCGGGGAGCTGTTTTTT. This translates into CASSLRESGGTGELFF.

The chain has TRBV5-1 and TRBJ2-1; D unclear. V gave up 4 bases and J gave up 9 bases, with 8 bases separating them. The CDR3 is 11 residues long. Per germline, CDR1 SGHRS and CDR2 YFSETQ. The CDR3 loop is CASSLDVEQFF. Here the CDR3 DNA reads TGCGCCAGCAGCCTGGACGTTGAGCAGTTCTTC.

This clonotype was seen at least ten times. The V and J genes are TRBV28 and TRBJ1-2, with 11 bases matching TRBD1. Germline V gene lookup returns CDR1 MDHEN and CDR2 SYDVKM. The CDR3 runs to 14 residues. V shed 7 bases, J shed 8 bases, and the junction held 9 bases outside the gene matches. The DNA for the CDR3 is TGTGCCAGCAAAACCGGACAGGGGGCCGGGGGCTACACCTTC. Translation: CASKTGQGAGGYTF.

This clonotype was found many times. The rearrangement links TRBV11-2 to TRBJ1-5; D is possibly TRBD1 (6 bases). The CDR3 has 18 amino acids. With 5 bases removed from V and 2 bases from J, the gap between germline ends came to 22 bases. In germline, CDR1 is SGHAT, CDR2 FQNNGV. The CDR3 protein is CASSPGRDTPWGNQPQHF. The CDR3, as DNA: TGTGCCAGCAGCCCCGGGCGGGACACTCCTTGGGGCAATCAGCCCCAGCATTTT.

This clonotype was seen at least ten times. The V gene is TRBV2, the J gene TRBJ2-3; 12 bases match TRBD2. The CDR3 has 15 residues. Germline V gives CDR1 SNHLY, CDR2 FYNNEI. J lost 1 base, V lost 6 bases, and 2 bases had no gene match. CDR3 DNA sequence: TGTGCCAGCAGAAGGACTAGCGGGGGCACAGATACGCAGTATTTT. Residues: CASRRTSGGTDTQYF.

This clonotype was seen ten or more times. V gene TRBV12-3 or TRBV12-4 combines with J gene TRBJ2-1; D call uncertain. CDR3 length: 11 residues. V lost 6 bases and J lost 9, with 9 bases in between. The CDR3 protein is CASRQSSEQFF. CDR3 nucleotide sequence: TGTGCCAGCAGACAAAGCAGTGAGCAGTTCTTC.

This clonotype was seen a few times. The chain is built from TRBV4-2 and TRBJ1-6; 7 nucleotides match TRBD1. There are 15 residues in the CDR3. Germline V gives CDR1 LGHNA, CDR2 YNFKEQ. The V segment lost 4 bases and the J segment 7 bases; nucleotides outside the gene matches: 7. Here the CDR3 reads CASSRTGTANSPLHF. The CDR3 nucleotides read TGTGCCAGCAGCCGGACCGGGACAGCAAATTCACCCCTCCACTTT.

This chain links TRBV10-3 with TRBJ2-7; TRBD1 might be the D (5 bases). The CDR3 is 13 amino acids. CDR1 ENHRY and CDR2 SYGVKD come from the germline V gene. V shed 10 bases and J shed 4 bases, with 17 bases lying between them. DNA for the CDR3: TGTGCCACCGCGGACACTAATGTTTACGAGCAGTACTTC. Residues: CATADTNVYEQYF.

There are many counts of this clonotype. V usage is TRBV5-5 and J usage is TRBJ1-1; tentative D call: TRBD1 (5 bases). V lost 3 bases and J 6 bases, leaving 15 bases between the germline ends. The CDR3 has 14 amino acids. The germline V gene encodes CDR1 SGHKS and CDR2 YYEKEE (reference sequence). The CDR3 DNA follows: TGTGCCAGCAGCTCCCGGACATCAACCGCTGAAGCTTTCTTT. Protein: CASSSRTSTAEAFF.

This clonotype has ten or more counts. J is TRBJ2-1 and V is TRBV6-1; 7 bases align to TRBD1. The germline CDR1 and CDR2 sequences are MNHNS and SASEGT. This CDR3 comprises 16 residues. V shed 6 bases, J shed 2 bases, and the junction held 10 bases outside the gene matches. The CDR3 bases are TGTGCCAGCAGCAGGTACCGGGACAGTACCTACAATGAGCAGTTCTTC. It codes for CASSRYRDSTYNEQFF.

The sample holds a few counts of this clonotype. As DNA, the CDR3 is TGCGCCAGCACGTCGAGGAATGAGCAGTTCTTC. As protein: CASTSRNEQFF. This chain connects TRBV5-1 to TRBJ2-1; D is uncertain. In germline, CDR1 is SGHRS, CDR2 YFSETQ. V lost 6 bases to trimming and J lost 7 bases, with 8 bases between them. The CDR3 sequence is 11 residues long.

This clonotype came up a few times. The J gene is TRBJ2-1, the V gene TRBV29-1; 13 bases are a match to TRBD2. The CDR3 has 15 amino acids. Per the germline V gene, CDR1 is SQVTM and CDR2 is ANQGSEA. V gave up 5 bases and J gave up 7 bases; unmatched junction bases: 8. The chain's CDR3 is CSVQRGLAGANEQFF. CDR3 in DNA: TGCAGCGTTCAAAGAGGACTAGCGGGGGCAAATGAGCAGTTCTTC.

In its sample, this clonotype was seen many times. The J gene is TRBJ2-3, the V gene TRBV10-3, with 11 nucleotides matching TRBD1. V gave up 10 bases and J gave up 5 bases; unmatched junction bases: 14. Germline CDR1 reads ENHRY; CDR2 reads SYGVKD. The CDR3 is made up of 16 amino acids. The CDR3 is CATYTPGTGGGDTQYF. The DNA for the CDR3 is TGTGCCACATACACTCCCGGGACAGGGGGAGGAGATACGCAGTATTTT.

This chain connects TRBV20-1 to TRBJ1-3; D remains unclear. The ends were cut back, 2 bases at V and 1 base at J, with 6 bases in the middle. The CDR3 runs 13 residues. Germline values: CDR1 DFQATT, CDR2 SNEGSKA (reference sequence). This CDR3 reads CSARQLSGNTIYF. The CDR3 coding sequence is TGCAGTGCTAGACAGCTATCTGGAAACACCATATATTTT.

The gene calls are TRBV9 and TRBJ2-5, with a tentative D call TRBD2 (5 bases). CDR3 length equals 15 residues. V lost 2 bases and J lost 4, with 15 bases in between. CDR1 is SGDLS and CDR2 is YYNGEE in the germline V gene. CDR3 in amino acids: CASSVDGHGVETQYF. DNA of the CDR3: TGTGCCAGCAGCGTCGACGGTCACGGGGTAGAGACCCAGTACTTC.

This clonotype was observed at least ten times. V and J are TRBV12-3 or TRBV12-4 and TRBJ1-6, with 9 bases lining up with TRBD1. Trimming cost V 4 bases and J 8 bases; bases outside gene matches: 3. CDR3 size: 14 residues. The CDR3: CASSYTGGHSPLHF. The CDR3, as DNA: TGTGCCAGCAGTTACACAGGGGGCCATTCACCCCTCCACTTT.

V and J are TRBV6-1 and TRBJ1-5, with 8 bases that match TRBD1. With V trimmed by 5 bases and J by 7 bases, 13 bases remained unmatched. CDR1 MNHNS and CDR2 SASEGT come from the germline V gene. The CDR3 has 16 residues. The CDR3 DNA reads as TGTGCCAGCAGTATAGGTCGGACAGGGTCGAACCAGCCCCAGCATTTT. The encoded protein is CASSIGRTGSNQPQHF.

This clonotype was counted a few times. The chain employs TRBV18 and TRBJ2-7; D not certain. This CDR3 region has 14 residues. Trimming left V 1 base short and J 0 bases short, with 7 bases between. Germline assignment: CDR1 KGHSH and CDR2 LQKENI. CDR3 in DNA: TGTGCCAGCTCACCACGGGGAAACTCCTACGAGCAGTACTTC. It translates to CASSPRGNSYEQYF.

This clonotype was counted a few times. This chain joins TRBV19 and TRBJ1-2; no reliable D call. The CDR3 has 12 residues. The germline V gene encodes CDR1 LNHDA and CDR2 SQIVND (reference sequence). Trimming took 6 bases from V and 5 from J, leaving 10 bases between them. In nucleotides, the CDR3 is TGTGCCAGTAGGACCGACGGTTATGGCTACACCTTC. Residues: CASRTDGYGYTF.

V gene TRBV5-4 combines with J gene TRBJ1-1; TRBD1 agrees at 7 bases. Germline lookup yields CDR1 SGHNT and CDR2 YYREEE (reference sequence). This CDR3 contains 13 residues. The J segment lost 3 bases and the V segment lost 4 bases, leaving 3 bases of the junction unmatched. The DNA for the CDR3 is TGTGCCAGCAGCGGTACAGGGGACACTGAAGCTTTCTTT. The encoded protein is CASSGTGDTEAFF.

This clonotype was counted a single time. A read error is possible here, since a much larger clone lies one base away. The chain joins TRBV12-3 or TRBV12-4 to TRBJ2-1, with 11 bases lining up with TRBD2. J was trimmed by 10 bases and V by 9 bases; bases with no gene match: 11. This CDR3 contains 14 residues. The CDR3 DNA follows: TGTGCCAGTCAGACTAGCGGGGCCAATGTAGAGCAGTTCTTC. Encoded protein: CASQTSGANVEQFF.